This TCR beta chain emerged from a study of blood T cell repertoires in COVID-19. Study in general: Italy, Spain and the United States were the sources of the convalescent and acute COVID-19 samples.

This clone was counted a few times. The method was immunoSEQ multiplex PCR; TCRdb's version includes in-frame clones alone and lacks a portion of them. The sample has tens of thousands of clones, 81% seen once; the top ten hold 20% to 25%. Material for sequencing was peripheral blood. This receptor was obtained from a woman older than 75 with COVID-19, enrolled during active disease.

The CDR3 region has the DNA TGTGCCAGCAGTCCCCTCACAGGGATCACCAGGGATACGCAGTATTTT. Its protein product is CASSPLTGITRDTQYF. The rearrangement uses TRBV28 and TRBJ2-3, with D perhaps TRBD1 (6 bases). Germline CDR1 is MDHEN and CDR2 is SYDVKM. The V end was cut by 5 bases, the J end by 6 bases, with 21 bases between. The CDR3 sequence is 16 residues long.